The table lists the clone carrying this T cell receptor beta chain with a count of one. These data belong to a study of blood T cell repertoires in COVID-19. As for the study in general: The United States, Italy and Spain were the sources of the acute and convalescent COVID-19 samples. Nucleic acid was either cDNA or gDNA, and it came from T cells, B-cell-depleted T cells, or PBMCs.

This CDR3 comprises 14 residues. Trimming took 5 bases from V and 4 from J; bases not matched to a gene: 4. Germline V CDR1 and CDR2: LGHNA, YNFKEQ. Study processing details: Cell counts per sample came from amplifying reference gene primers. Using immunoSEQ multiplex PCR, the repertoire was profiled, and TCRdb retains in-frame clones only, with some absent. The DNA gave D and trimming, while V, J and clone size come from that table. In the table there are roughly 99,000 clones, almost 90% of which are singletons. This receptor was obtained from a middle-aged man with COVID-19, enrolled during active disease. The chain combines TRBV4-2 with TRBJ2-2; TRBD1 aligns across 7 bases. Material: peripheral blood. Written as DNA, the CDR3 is TGTGCCAGCAGCGAATCAGGGGGCACCGGGGAGCTGTTTTTT. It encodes CASSESGGTGELFF.